This note documents a single T cell receptor (beta chain) sequence. Its antigen is undetermined. This entry is derived from a study of T cells expressing NK-cell markers. Study context: Obtained from sorted CD3+CD56+NKG2C+, CD3+CD56+NKG2C- and CD3+CD56-NKG2C+ T cells were the TCR beta repertoires. Study conclusions and caveats: A handful of donors likewise had their CD3+CD56-NKG2C+ fraction led by these clonotypes. Six or seven donors showed dominant NKG2C+ clonotypes comprising roughly 1.0-7.5% of their CD8+ T cells.

Template switching by 5'RACE with UMIs generated the TCR beta cDNA. TCRdb re-called the 5' RACE reads and catalogs CDR3 proteins one per entry, DNA excluded. Its table lists a few hundred thousand distinct CDR3 sequences. Input material: blood T cells: a sorted CD56 or NKG2C T cell subset, CD4+ or CD8+ T cells, or bulk PBMC T cells (not recorded which). The TCR sequence derives from a man between 18 and 35 years old in good health.

CDR3: CASSTRGRRRNTGELFF. The chain couples TRBV3-1 to TRBJ2-2; TCRdb lists TRBD2, though no DNA is available to test this call. Germline CDR1 reads LGHDT; CDR2 reads YNNKEL (reference sequence). The CDR3 runs to 17 residues.